The next 14 T cell receptor beta chains were all read from a single sample in a study of blood T cell repertoires in COVID-19. Assay used: immunoSEQ multiplex PCR; TCRdb lists only in-frame clones, some missing. The table shows more than 200,000 clones, with around nine tenths occurring only once. The sequenced material came from peripheral blood. The origin of the receptors is a man aged 35 to 55 with acute or convalescent COVID-19.

The J gene is TRBJ1-4, the V gene TRBV5-1; 9 positions agree with TRBD1. V lost 4 bases, J lost 8 bases, and 6 bases stayed unmatched. Looked up from germline, CDR1 is SGHRS and CDR2 is YFSETQ. The CDR3 totals 14 residues. CDR3 in DNA: TGCGCCAGCAGCACGGGACAGGGAGGCGAAAAACTGTTTTTT. Its translation is CASSTGQGGEKLFF. The full variable domain, in which reference TRBV5-1 and TRBJ1-4 provide the parts outside the CDR3, is KAGVTQTPRYLIKTRGQQVTLSCSPISGHRSVSWYQQTPGQGLQFLFEYFSETQRNKGNFPGRFSGRQFSNSRSEMNVSTLELGDSALYLCASSTGQGGEKLFFGSGTQLSVL.

The chain is built from TRBV24-1 and TRBJ2-2; TRBD2 matches at 12 bases. The CDR3 sequence is 14 residues long. Germline-derived CDR1 and CDR2 are KGHDR and SFDVKD. The junction had 3 bases not matched to a gene; V was cut back by 9 bases and J by 5 bases. CDR3 nucleotide sequence: TGTGCCACCCGACTAGCGGGAGAAACCGGGGAGCTGTTTTTT. Translated: CATRLAGETGELFF.

CDR3 DNA: TGTGCCAGCAGCCGGACAGGGAACACCGGGGAGCTGTTTTTT. This sequence encodes CASSRTGNTGELFF. The chain links TRBV6-5 to TRBJ2-2; 7 nucleotides align to TRBD1. The CDR3 is made up of 14 amino acids. The germline V gene has CDR1 MNHEY and CDR2 SVGAGI. Germline trimming cut 6 bases from V and 1 base from J; bases unmatched to any gene: 2.

This chain connects TRBV6-2 or TRBV6-3 to TRBJ2-2, with TRBD2 matching over 7 bases. Germline assignment: CDR1 MNHEY and CDR2 SVGEGT. The V segment lost 5 bases and the J segment 4 bases; nucleotides outside the gene matches: 10. The CDR3 consists of 16 residues. The CDR3 bases are TGTGCCAGCAGTATCTACCTAGCGGCCTCCACCGGGGAGCTGTTTTTT. Its translation: CASSIYLAASTGELFF.

The rearrangement joins TRBV9 to TRBJ2-3; TRBD1 matches at 8 bases. Germline V gene sequence: CDR1 SGDLS, CDR2 YYNGEE. J was trimmed by 4 bases and V by 0 bases; bases with no gene match: 19. This CDR3 region has 20 residues. This CDR3 is CASSVGIGWDRRDIADTQYF. CDR3 coding DNA: TGTGCCAGCAGCGTAGGGATCGGGTGGGACAGGCGGGATATAGCAGATACGCAGTATTTT.

This chain links TRBV29-1 with TRBJ2-2; TRBD1 matches 8 bases. Trimming at V came to 4 bases and at J to 6 bases, leaving 7 bases not matched to a gene. CDR1 SQVTM and CDR2 ANQGSEA come from the germline V gene. The CDR3 length is 14 residues. CDR3 residues: CSVVGQGRSGELFF. The DNA of the CDR3 is TGCAGCGTTGTAGGACAGGGACGATCCGGGGAGCTGTTTTTT.

The V call is TRBV3-1 (or the pseudogene TRBV3-2), the J call TRBJ2-1; no clear D. V was shortened by 0 bases and J by 5 bases, with 20 bases between the two germline ends. The CDR3 length is 18 residues. CDR1 and CDR2 (germline): LGHDT, YNNKEL (reference sequence). The CDR3 here is CASSQDNRYSDLHNEQFF. CDR3 DNA sequence: TGTGCCAGCAGCCAAGATAACCGCTATTCCGATCTACACAATGAGCAGTTCTTC.

The rearrangement uses TRBV7-2 and TRBJ2-7; 8 bases are shared with TRBD1. The germline CDR1 and CDR2 sequences are SGHTA and FQGNSA. Trimming removed 3 bases from V and 2 bases from J; junction bases left unmatched: 6. There are 15 residues in the CDR3. CDR3 DNA: TGTGCCAGCAGCTTGGTCGGACAGGGCACCTACGAGCAGTACTTC. It encodes CASSLVGQGTYEQYF.

This clone occurred a few times. The chain joins TRBV12-2 to TRBJ1-6; TRBD1, the table's D call, lacks a check against the DNA. TRBV12-2 is a recognized pseudogene. CDR3 length equals 16 residues. CDR3 protein: CASRKDRGRYNSPLHF. The DNA of the CDR3 is TGTGCAAGTCGAAAAGACAGGGGAAGGTATAATTCACCCCTCCACTTT.

V usage is TRBV6-5 and J usage is TRBJ1-5, with D maybe TRBD1 (6 bases). Trimming shortened V by 2 bases and J by 6 bases, and 11 bases separated the two germline ends. This CDR3 has 14 residues. Germline-derived CDR1 and CDR2 are MNHEY and SVGAGI. CDR3 amino acids: CASSYRRGAQPQHF. Here the CDR3 DNA reads TGTGCCAGCAGTTACCGTCGGGGGGCTCAGCCCCAGCATTTT.

The rearrangement links TRBV27 to TRBJ2-1; TRBD2 agrees at 10 bases. Trimming removed 5 bases from V and 7 bases from J; junction bases left unmatched: 8. This CDR3 comprises 15 residues. The germline V gene has CDR1 MNHEY and CDR2 SMNVEV (reference sequence). The CDR3 is CASSEREGLGNEQFF. CDR3 in DNA: TGTGCCAGCAGTGAGCGGGAGGGCCTCGGGAATGAGCAGTTCTTC.

CDR3 residues: CASSWSSLREKLFF. The CDR3 nucleotides read TGCGCCAGCAGCTGGTCCTCGCTACGGGAAAAACTGTTTTTT. The rearrangement uses TRBV5-1 and TRBJ1-4, with D uncertain. The V gene lost 3 bases and the J gene lost 8 bases, with 14 bases spanning the gap. The germline V gene has CDR1 SGHRS and CDR2 YFSETQ. CDR3 length: 14 amino acids.

The gene calls are TRBV30 and TRBJ2-7; TRBD1 might be the D (6 bases). Trimming took off 5 bases at V and 2 bases at J, with 7 bases between the two ends. Germline CDR1 is GTSNPN and CDR2 is SVGIG (reference sequence). CDR3 length: 11 residues. CDR3 sequence (DNA): TGTGCCTGGGGGACACCCTACGAGCAGTACTTC. Translation gives CAWGTPYEQYF.

CDR3 amino acids: CASRLAGGPITDTQYF. Here the CDR3 DNA reads TGCGCCAGCCGACTAGCGGGGGGACCAATCACAGATACGCAGTATTTT. The chain joins TRBV10-2 to TRBJ2-3; TRBD2 matches at 13 bases. The trim removed 8 bases at V and 2 bases at J, leaving 7 bases unmatched. This CDR3 comprises 16 residues. Germline V gene lookup returns CDR1 WSHSY and CDR2 SAAADI.